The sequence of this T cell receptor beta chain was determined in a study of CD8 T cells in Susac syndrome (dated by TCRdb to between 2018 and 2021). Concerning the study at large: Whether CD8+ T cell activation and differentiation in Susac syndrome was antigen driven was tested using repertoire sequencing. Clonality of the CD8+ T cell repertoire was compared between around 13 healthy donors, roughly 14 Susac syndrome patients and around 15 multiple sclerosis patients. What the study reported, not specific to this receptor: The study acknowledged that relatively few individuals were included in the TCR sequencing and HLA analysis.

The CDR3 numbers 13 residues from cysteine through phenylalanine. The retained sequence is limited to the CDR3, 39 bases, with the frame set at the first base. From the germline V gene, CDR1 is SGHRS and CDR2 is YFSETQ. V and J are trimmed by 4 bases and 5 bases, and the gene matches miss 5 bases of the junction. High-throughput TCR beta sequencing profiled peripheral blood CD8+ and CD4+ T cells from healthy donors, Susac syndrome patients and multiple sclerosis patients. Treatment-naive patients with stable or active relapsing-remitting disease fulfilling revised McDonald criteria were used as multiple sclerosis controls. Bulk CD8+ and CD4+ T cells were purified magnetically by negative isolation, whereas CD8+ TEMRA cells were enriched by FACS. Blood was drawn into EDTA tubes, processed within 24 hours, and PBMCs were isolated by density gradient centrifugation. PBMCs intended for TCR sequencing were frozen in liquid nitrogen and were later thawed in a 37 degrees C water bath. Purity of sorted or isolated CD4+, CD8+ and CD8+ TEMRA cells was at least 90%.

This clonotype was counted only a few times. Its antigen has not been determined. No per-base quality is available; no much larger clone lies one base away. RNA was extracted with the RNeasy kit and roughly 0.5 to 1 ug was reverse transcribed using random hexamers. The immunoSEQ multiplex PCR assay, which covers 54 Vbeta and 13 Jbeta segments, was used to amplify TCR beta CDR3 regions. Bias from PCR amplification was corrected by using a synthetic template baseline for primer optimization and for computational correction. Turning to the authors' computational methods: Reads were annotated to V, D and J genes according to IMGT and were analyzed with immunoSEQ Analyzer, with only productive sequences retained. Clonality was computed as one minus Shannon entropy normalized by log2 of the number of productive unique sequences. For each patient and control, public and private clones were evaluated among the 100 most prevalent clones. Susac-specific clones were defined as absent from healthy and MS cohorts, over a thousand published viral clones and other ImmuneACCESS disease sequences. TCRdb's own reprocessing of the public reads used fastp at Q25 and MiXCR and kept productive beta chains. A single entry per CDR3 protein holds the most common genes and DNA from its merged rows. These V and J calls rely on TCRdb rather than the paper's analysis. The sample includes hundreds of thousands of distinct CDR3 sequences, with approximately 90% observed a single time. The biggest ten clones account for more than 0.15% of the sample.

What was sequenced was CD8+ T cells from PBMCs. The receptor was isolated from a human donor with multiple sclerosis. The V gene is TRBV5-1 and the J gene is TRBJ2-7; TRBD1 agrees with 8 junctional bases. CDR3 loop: CASSAGGVDEQYF. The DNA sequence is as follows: TGCGCCAGCAGCGCAGGGGGCGTCGACGAGCAGTACTTC.